These 13 T cell receptor beta chains share one sample of origin, sequenced in a study of blood T cell repertoires in COVID-19 (dated by TCRdb to about 2020). Receptor libraries were prepared by the immunoSEQ multiplex PCR assay. The table was pulled from immuneACCESS by TCRdb, which kept in-frame rearrangements only. Such tables lose some clones; where checked, under half of the loss comes from unresolved V genes, and the rest has no known cause. The sample table records approximately 140,000 clones; approximately 86% of these occur just once. The ten most abundant clones make up around 8.2% of the sample. The material sequenced was peripheral blood. The receptors were sampled from a woman aged 55-70 years with acute or convalescent COVID-19.

The V gene is TRBV5-1, the J gene TRBJ1-1; a possible D gene is TRBD1 (6 bases). Germline CDR1 is SGHRS and CDR2 is YFSETQ. There are 11 residues in the CDR3. V lost 3 bases, J lost 8 bases, and 8 bases lay in between. The CDR3 loop is CASSSDREAFF. DNA for the CDR3: TGCGCCAGCAGCTCCGACAGGGAAGCTTTCTTT.

The chain joins TRBV4-3 to TRBJ1-6; D is uncertain. Germline CDR1 LGHNA, CDR2 YSLEER. The CDR3 spans 18 residues. V was cut by 0 bases and J by 2 bases, with 14 bases left in between. For the CDR3, the DNA is TGCGCCAGCAGCCAAGAAGAGGGCAGTTTCACCTATAATTCACCCCTCCACTTT. This encodes CASSQEEGSFTYNSPLHF.

The chain has TRBV5-6 and TRBJ1-1; no clear D gene. Trimming removed 2 bases from V and 7 bases from J, with 12 bases in between. The CDR3 contains 13 residues. CDR1 is SGHDT, CDR2 YYEEEE, per germline. Here the CDR3 DNA reads TGTGCCAGCAGCTTTCAAAACTTCAATGAAGCTTTCTTT. Translated, it gives CASSFQNFNEAFF.

The chain couples TRBV28 to TRBJ1-1; 8 bases align to TRBD1. Germline V gene lookup returns CDR1 MDHEN and CDR2 SYDVKM. This CDR3 has 14 amino acids. The V segment lost 1 base and the J segment 7 bases; nucleotides outside the gene matches: 5. As DNA, the CDR3 is TGTGCCAGCAGTTTATACACAGGGGGAAATGAAGCTTTCTTT. Translated: CASSLYTGGNEAFF.

The genes are TRBV12-3 or TRBV12-4 and TRBJ2-7, with 9 nucleotides matching TRBD1. This CDR3 contains 13 residues. J was trimmed by 7 bases and V by 1 base; bases with no gene match: 2. The CDR3 loop reads CASSLGQGGEQYF. Here the CDR3 DNA reads TGTGCCAGCAGTTTAGGACAGGGGGGAGAGCAGTACTTC.

The rearrangement links TRBV5-1 to TRBJ2-3; the D is unclear. Trimming removed 2 bases from V and 4 bases from J, with 8 bases in between. CDR3 length: 13 amino acids. Germline CDR1 SGHRS, CDR2 YFSETQ. The CDR3 nucleotides are TGCGCCAGCAGCTTTCCGGGTTCAGATACGCAGTATTTT. It translates to CASSFPGSDTQYF. Combining the CDR3 with reference TRBV5-1 and TRBJ2-3 gives the whole variable domain KAGVTQTPRYLIKTRGQQVTLSCSPISGHRSVSWYQQTPGQGLQFLFEYFSETQRNKGNFPGRFSGRQFSNSRSEMNVSTLELGDSALYLCASSFPGSDTQYFGPGTRLTVL.

This rearrangement joins TRBV28 to TRBJ2-5; 12 bases agree with TRBD2. The CDR3 sequence is 16 residues long. V was pared by 3 bases and J by 3 bases, with 5 bases of the junction left unmatched. CDR1 is MDHEN and CDR2 is SYDVKM in the germline V gene. CDR3 nucleotide sequence: TGTGCCAGCAGTTTTACTAGCGGGGGGTTGAAAGAGACCCAGTACTTC. It specifies CASSFTSGGLKETQYF.

This clone has just a few counts. The J gene is TRBJ2-1, the V gene TRBV24-1; the match to TRBD2 covers 14 bases. The CDR3 length is 18 residues. V lost 4 bases and J lost 0; bases outside the gene matches: 4. Per the germline V gene, CDR1 is KGHDR and CDR2 is SFDVKD. The DNA of the CDR3 is TGTGCCACCAGTGACCCCGGACTAGCGGGGGGCTCCTACAATGAGCAGTTCTTC. Protein: CATSDPGLAGGSYNEQFF.

The chain links TRBV9 to TRBJ2-1, with D unresolved. From germline, CDR1 is SGDLS and CDR2 YYNGEE. This CDR3 region has 11 residues. Trimming left V 4 bases short and J 8 bases short, with 7 bases between. Here the CDR3 DNA reads TGTGCCAGCAGCCCCTCGGATGAGCAGTTCTTC. Translated, it gives CASSPSDEQFF.

The chain recombines TRBV7-9 with TRBJ2-6; D gene unclear. The V and J ends lost 6 bases and 1 base respectively, with 16 bases between them. This CDR3 spans 17 amino acids. Looked up from germline, CDR1 is SEHNR and CDR2 is FQNEAQ (reference sequence). The CDR3 region is CASRGSGLKSGANVLTF. CDR3 sequence (DNA): TGTGCCAGCAGGGGCAGTGGTTTAAAGTCTGGGGCCAACGTCCTGACTTTC.

This chain links TRBV6-5 with TRBJ2-2, with D perhaps TRBD2 (6 bases). V was shortened by 4 bases and J by 6 bases, with 15 bases between the two germline ends. Germline V CDR1 and CDR2: MNHEY, SVGAGI. The CDR3 has 15 amino acids. CDR3 in amino acids: CASSFGLQRSGELFF. The CDR3 DNA follows: TGTGCCAGCAGTTTTGGACTACAACGGTCCGGGGAGCTGTTTTTT.

V gene TRBV7-2 combines with J gene TRBJ1-2, with 10 bases aligning to TRBD1. The CDR3 covers 14 residues. The V segment lost 5 bases and the J segment 4 bases; nucleotides outside the gene matches: 4. The germline CDR1 and CDR2 sequences are SGHTA and FQGNSA. Written as DNA, the CDR3 is TGTGCCAGCAGCCGGGACAGGGGAGGCTATGGCTACACCTTC. Translated, it gives CASSRDRGGYGYTF.

This chain links TRBV24-1 with TRBJ2-3; D is possibly TRBD2 (7 bases). CDR1 and CDR2 (germline): KGHDR, SFDVKD. CDR3 length: 14 residues. Trimming removed 4 bases from V and 3 bases from J, with 10 bases in between. The CDR3 DNA reads TGTGCCACCAGTGAGGGGGGGCCGACAGATACGCAGTATTTT. This translates into CATSEGGPTDTQYF.